Below, 14 T cell receptor beta chains from the same sample are listed, as sequenced in a study of T cell changes during pregnancy in multiple sclerosis. The data were produced by immunoSEQ multiplex PCR, yet TCRdb's version contains in-frame clones alone and is incomplete. The sample includes more than 30,000 clones, about 90% of them seen just once. The material was CD4+ T cells from peripheral blood mononuclear cells, obtained before pregnancy. These receptors came from a female donor with multiple sclerosis, enrolled in a pregnancy study.

This chain connects TRBV4-1 to TRBJ1-4; D remains unclear. V dropped 0 bases and J dropped 5 bases, with 4 bases sitting between them. Germline V gene sequence: CDR1 MGHRA, CDR2 YSYEKL. The CDR3 totals 13 residues. DNA of the CDR3: TGCGCCAGCAGCCAAGATCCAAATGAAAAACTGTTTTTT. Its translation: CASSQDPNEKLFF.

This rearrangement joins TRBV19 to TRBJ1-5, with 10 bases identical to TRBD1. Germline CDR1 LNHDA, CDR2 SQIVND (reference sequence). There are 15 residues in the CDR3. V shed 3 bases, J shed 7 bases, and the junction held 6 bases outside the gene matches. The CDR3 reads CASSILGQGGQPQHF. The CDR3 bases are TGTGCCAGTAGTATTCTCGGACAGGGGGGACAGCCCCAGCATTTT.

This chain links TRBV7-2 with TRBJ1-2, with a weak D call TRBD1 (5 bases). The V gene lost 2 bases and the J gene lost 4 bases, with 14 bases spanning the gap. CDR3 size: 15 residues. Germline CDR1 is SGHTA and CDR2 is FQGNSA. CDR3 residues: CASSLRGGGVYGYTF. DNA for the CDR3: TGTGCCAGCAGCTTAAGGGGAGGAGGGGTCTATGGCTACACCTTC.

The chain combines TRBV4-3 with TRBJ1-2, with 7 bases identical to TRBD1. The CDR3 spans 15 residues. After removal of 1 base from V and 4 bases from J, the junction contained 6 bases not matched to a gene. The germline gives CDR1 LGHNA, CDR2 YSLEER. The CDR3: CASSQVDRETYGYTF. CDR3 in DNA: TGCGCCAGCAGCCAAGTCGACAGGGAGACCTATGGCTACACCTTC.

V usage is TRBV7-9 and J usage is TRBJ2-3; D is unclear. Germline lookup yields CDR1 SEHNR and CDR2 FQNEAQ (reference sequence). The CDR3 is made up of 14 amino acids. The V and J ends lost 0 bases and 2 bases respectively, with 6 bases between them. CDR3 DNA sequence: TGTGCCAGCAGCTTAGCGGCCACCACAGATACGCAGTATTTT. Encoded protein: CASSLAATTDTQYF.

The chain couples TRBV5-1 to TRBJ2-7; 11 bases are a match to TRBD1. The germline V gene encodes CDR1 SGHRS and CDR2 YFSETQ. This CDR3 is 15 amino acids long. Trimming at V came to 4 bases and at J to 5 bases, leaving 8 bases not matched to a gene. CDR3 amino acids: CASSTTGTGGDEQYF. The DNA for the CDR3 is TGCGCCAGCAGCACAACCGGGACAGGGGGTGACGAGCAGTACTTC.

V gene TRBV7-6 combines with J gene TRBJ1-1, with a possible D match to TRBD1 (6 bases). This CDR3 is 13 amino acids long. Per germline, CDR1 SGHVS and CDR2 FNYEAQ. The V gene lost 6 bases and the J gene lost 3 bases, with 11 bases spanning the gap. CDR3 in amino acids: CASSSNRDTEAFF. CDR3 nucleotides: TGTGCCAGCAGTAGTAACAGGGACACTGAAGCTTTCTTT. Variable domain in full (rest from reference TRBV7-6 and TRBJ1-1): GAGVSQSPRYKVTKRGQDVALRCDPISGHVSLYWYRQALGQGPEFLTYFNYEAQQDKSGLPNDRFSAERPEGSISTLTIQRTEQRDSAMYRCASSSNRDTEAFFGQGTRLTVV.

The V and J genes are TRBV7-8 and TRBJ1-5, with unresolved D. This CDR3 has 13 residues. Germline assignment: CDR1 SGHVS and CDR2 FQNEAQ. Trimming took 3 bases from V and 7 from J, leaving 10 bases between them. The CDR3 sequence is CASSLARVQPQHF. CDR3 bases: TGTGCCAGCAGCTTGGCCCGGGTGCAGCCCCAGCATTTT.

This chain joins TRBV11-2 and TRBJ2-3; 9 bases line up with TRBD2. In germline, CDR1 is SGHAT, CDR2 FQNNGV. V lost 0 bases, J lost 6 bases, and 13 bases stayed unmatched. This CDR3 region has 18 residues. CDR3 DNA: TGTGCCAGCAGCTTAGATTCTCCCTCCGCGGGGGGGAAGGATACGCAGTATTTT. Translation gives CASSLDSPSAGGKDTQYF.

The genes are TRBV18 and TRBJ1-1; D call uncertain. Germline assignment: CDR1 KGHSH and CDR2 LQKENI. V dropped 2 bases and J dropped 8 bases, with 9 bases sitting between them. CDR3 length: 12 residues. This CDR3 is CASSPSASEAFF. The CDR3 region has the DNA TGTGCCAGCTCACCAAGCGCGTCAGAAGCTTTCTTT.

The chain carries TRBV7-2 and TRBJ2-7; TRBD2 aligns across 9 bases. V shed 4 bases and J 10 bases; nucleotides not matched to a gene: 14. From germline, CDR1 is SGHTA and CDR2 FQGNSA. The CDR3 runs to 15 residues. CDR3: CASSWGGRGGVAQYF. In DNA, the CDR3 is TGTGCCAGCAGCTGGGGGGGTCGCGGGGGGGTCGCACAGTACTTC.

V gene TRBV7-8 combines with J gene TRBJ2-3; D gene ambiguous. Germline-derived CDR1 and CDR2 are SGHVS and FQNEAQ. V was cut by 1 base and J by 2 bases, with 10 bases left in between. The length of the CDR3 is 15 residues. The CDR3 loop is CASSLEYGFTDTQYF. CDR3 coding DNA: TGTGCCAGCAGCTTAGAGTACGGGTTCACAGATACGCAGTATTTT.

This rearrangement joins TRBV7-8 to TRBJ1-2; TRBD1 matches at 7 bases. The CDR3 length is 13 residues. The V gene end was trimmed by 5 bases and the J gene end by 8 bases; junction bases not matched to a gene: 8. CDR1 is SGHVS, CDR2 FQNEAQ, per germline. DNA of the CDR3: TGTGCCAGCAGCCCCCCAGGGGGACAAGGCTACACCTTC. Translated: CASSPPGGQGYTF. Based on the CDR3 plus reference TRBV7-8 and TRBJ1-2, the full variable domain is GAGVSQSPRYKVAKRGQDVALRCDPISGHVSLFWYQQALGQGPEFLTYFQNEAQLDKSGLPSDRFFAERPEGSVSTLKIQRTQQEDSAVYLCASSPPGGQGYTFGSGTRLTVV.

The CDR3 spells CASSLELDYGYTF. The CDR3 bases are TGTGCCAGCAGCTTAGAGCTAGACTATGGCTACACCTTC. This sequence joins TRBV11-2 and TRBJ1-2; D is undetermined. The V and J ends lost 0 bases and 3 bases respectively, with 5 bases between them. In germline, CDR1 is SGHAT, CDR2 FQNNGV. The CDR3 is 13 amino acids.